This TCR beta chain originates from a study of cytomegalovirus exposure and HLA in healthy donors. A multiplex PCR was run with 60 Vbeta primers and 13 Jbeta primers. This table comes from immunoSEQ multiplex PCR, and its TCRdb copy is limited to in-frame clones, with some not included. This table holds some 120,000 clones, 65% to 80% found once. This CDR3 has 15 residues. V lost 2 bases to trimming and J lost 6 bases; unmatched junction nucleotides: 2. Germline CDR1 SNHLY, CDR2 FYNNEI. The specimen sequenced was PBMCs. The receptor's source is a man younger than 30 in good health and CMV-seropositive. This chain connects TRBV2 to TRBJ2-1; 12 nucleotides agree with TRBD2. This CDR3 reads CASSERTSGINEQFF. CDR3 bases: TGTGCCAGCAGTGAACGGACTAGCGGGATCAATGAGCAGTTCTTC.